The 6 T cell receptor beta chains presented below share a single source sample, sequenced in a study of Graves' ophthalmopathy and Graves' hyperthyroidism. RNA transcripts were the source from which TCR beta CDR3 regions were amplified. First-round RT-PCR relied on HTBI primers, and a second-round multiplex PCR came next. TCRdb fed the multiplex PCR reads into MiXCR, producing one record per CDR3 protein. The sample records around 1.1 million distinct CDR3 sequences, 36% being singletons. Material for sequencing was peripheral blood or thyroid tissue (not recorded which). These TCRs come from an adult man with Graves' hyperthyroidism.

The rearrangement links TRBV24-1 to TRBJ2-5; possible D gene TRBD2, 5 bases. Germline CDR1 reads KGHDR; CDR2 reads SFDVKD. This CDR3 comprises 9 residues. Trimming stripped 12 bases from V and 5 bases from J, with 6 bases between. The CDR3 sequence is CAGEETQYF. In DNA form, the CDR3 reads TGTGCCGGGGAGGAGACCCAGTACTTC.

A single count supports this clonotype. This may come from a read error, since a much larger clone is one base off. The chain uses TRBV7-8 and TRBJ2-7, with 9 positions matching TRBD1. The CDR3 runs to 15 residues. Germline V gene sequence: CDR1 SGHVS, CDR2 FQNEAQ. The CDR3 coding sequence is TGTTCCAGCAGCCAAAAGAGGACAGGGGCCTACGAGCAGTACTTC. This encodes CSSSQKRTGAYEQYF.

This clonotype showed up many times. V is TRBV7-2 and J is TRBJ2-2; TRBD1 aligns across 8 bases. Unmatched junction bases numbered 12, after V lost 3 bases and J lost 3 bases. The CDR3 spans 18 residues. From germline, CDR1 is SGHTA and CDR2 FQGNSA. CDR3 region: CASSFMAGGRTYTGELFF. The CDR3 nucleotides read TGTGCCAGCAGCTTTATGGCAGGGGGCCGTACATACACCGGGGAGCTGTTTTTT.

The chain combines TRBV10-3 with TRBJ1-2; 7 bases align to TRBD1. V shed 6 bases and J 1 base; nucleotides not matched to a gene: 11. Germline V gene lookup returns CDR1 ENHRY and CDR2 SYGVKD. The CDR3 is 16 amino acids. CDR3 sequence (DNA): TGTGCCATCAGGAACCCTGGGACAGAAAATAACTATGGCTACACCTTC. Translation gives CAIRNPGTENNYGYTF.

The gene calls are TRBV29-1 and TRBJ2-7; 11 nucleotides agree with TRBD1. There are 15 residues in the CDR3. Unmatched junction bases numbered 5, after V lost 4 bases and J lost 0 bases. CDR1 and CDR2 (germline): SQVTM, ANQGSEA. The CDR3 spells CSVVAGTGGSYEQYF. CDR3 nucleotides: TGCAGCGTTGTTGCCGGGACAGGGGGCTCCTACGAGCAGTACTTC.

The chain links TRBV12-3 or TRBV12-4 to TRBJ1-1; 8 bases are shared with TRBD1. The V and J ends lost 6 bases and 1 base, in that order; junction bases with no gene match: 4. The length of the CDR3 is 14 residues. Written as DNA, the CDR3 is TGTGCCAGCAGCGGCGGACAGGGGAACACTGAAGCTTTCTTT. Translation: CASSGGQGNTEAFF.